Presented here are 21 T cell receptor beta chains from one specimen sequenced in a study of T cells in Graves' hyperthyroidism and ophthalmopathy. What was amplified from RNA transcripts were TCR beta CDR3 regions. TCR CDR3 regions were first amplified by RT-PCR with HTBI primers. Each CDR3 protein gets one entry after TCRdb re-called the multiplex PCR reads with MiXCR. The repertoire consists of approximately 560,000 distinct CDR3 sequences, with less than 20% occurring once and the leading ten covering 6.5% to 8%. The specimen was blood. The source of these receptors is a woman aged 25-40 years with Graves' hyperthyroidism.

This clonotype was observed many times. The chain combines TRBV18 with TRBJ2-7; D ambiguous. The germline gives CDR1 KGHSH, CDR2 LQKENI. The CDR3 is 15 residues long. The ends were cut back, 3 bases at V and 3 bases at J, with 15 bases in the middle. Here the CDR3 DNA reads TGTGCCAGCTCACCTCAGGCCGGCGGCTTCTACGAGCAGTACTTC. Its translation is CASSPQAGGFYEQYF. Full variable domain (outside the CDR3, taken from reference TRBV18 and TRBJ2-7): NAGVMQNPRHLVRRRGQEARLRCSPMKGHSHVYWYRQLPEEGLKFMVYLQKENIIDESGMPKERFSAEFPKEGPSILRIQQVVRGDSAAYFCASSPQAGGFYEQYFGPGTRLTVT.

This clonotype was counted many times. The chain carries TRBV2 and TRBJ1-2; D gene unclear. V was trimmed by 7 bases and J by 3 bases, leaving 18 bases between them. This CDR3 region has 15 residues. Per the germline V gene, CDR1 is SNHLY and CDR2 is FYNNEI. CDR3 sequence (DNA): TGTGCCAGCAATTCCCCGATCCTGACCTACTATGGCTACACCTTC. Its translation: CASNSPILTYYGYTF.

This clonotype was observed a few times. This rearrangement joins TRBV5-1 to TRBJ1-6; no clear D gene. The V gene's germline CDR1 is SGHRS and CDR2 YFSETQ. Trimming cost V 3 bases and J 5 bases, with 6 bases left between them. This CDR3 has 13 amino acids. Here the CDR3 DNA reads TGCGCCAGCAGCTGGGCAGATAATTCACCCCTCCACTTT. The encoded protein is CASSWADNSPLHF.

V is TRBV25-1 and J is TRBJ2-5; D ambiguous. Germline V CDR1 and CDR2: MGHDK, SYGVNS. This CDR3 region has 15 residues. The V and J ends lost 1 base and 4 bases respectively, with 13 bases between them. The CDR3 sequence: CASSESLSLGETQYF. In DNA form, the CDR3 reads TGTGCCAGCAGTGAATCCTTGAGCCTTGGAGAGACCCAGTACTTC.

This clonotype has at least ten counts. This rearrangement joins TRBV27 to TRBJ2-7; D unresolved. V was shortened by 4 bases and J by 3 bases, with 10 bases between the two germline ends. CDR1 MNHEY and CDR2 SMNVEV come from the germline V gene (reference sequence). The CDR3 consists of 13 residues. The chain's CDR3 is CASSYRNDYEQYF. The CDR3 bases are TGTGCCAGCAGTTACCGGAACGACTACGAGCAGTACTTC.

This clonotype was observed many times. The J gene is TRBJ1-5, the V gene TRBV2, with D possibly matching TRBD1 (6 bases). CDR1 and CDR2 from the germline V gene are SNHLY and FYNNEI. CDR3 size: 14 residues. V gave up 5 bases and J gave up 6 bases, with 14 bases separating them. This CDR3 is CASSYPEGGQPQHF. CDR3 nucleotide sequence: TGTGCCAGCAGTTACCCAGAGGGGGGTCAGCCCCAGCATTTT.

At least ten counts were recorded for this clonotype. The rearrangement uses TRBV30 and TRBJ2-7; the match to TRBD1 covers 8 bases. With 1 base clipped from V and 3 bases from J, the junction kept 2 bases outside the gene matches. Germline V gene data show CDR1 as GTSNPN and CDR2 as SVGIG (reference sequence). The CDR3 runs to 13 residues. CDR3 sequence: CAWSADRGYEQYF. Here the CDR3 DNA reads TGTGCCTGGAGTGCAGACAGGGGCTACGAGCAGTACTTC.

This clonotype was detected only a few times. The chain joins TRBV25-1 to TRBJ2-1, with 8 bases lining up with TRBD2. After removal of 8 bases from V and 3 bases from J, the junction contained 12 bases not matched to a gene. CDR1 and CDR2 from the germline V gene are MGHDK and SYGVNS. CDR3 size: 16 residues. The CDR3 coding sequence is TGTGCCAGCGAAGGGAGGGCGGGAGGTGACTACAATGAGCAGTTCTTC. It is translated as CASEGRAGGDYNEQFF.

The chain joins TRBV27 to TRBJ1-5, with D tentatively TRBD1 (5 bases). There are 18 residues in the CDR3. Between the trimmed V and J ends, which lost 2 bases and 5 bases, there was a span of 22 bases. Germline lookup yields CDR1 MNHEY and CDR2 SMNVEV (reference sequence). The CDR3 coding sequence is TGTGCCAGCAGTTTAAATAGGTTTGTCGGAGACAGTCATCAGCCCCAGCATTTT. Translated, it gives CASSLNRFVGDSHQPQHF.

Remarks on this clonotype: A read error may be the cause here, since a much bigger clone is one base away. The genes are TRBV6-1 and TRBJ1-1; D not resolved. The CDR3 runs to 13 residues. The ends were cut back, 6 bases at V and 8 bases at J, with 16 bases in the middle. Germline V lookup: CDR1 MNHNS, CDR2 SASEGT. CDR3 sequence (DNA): TGTGCCAGCAGCTCATACGGGTTCTTCGAAGCTTTCTTT. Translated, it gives CASSSYGFFEAFF.

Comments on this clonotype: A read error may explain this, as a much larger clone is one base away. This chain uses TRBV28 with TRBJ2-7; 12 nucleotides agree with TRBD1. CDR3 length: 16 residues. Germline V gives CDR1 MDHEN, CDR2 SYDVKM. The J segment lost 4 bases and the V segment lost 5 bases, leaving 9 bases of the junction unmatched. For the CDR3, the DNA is TGTGCCAGCAGTGTAGCGGGACAGGGGGCGCCATACGAGCAGTACTTC. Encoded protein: CASSVAGQGAPYEQYF.

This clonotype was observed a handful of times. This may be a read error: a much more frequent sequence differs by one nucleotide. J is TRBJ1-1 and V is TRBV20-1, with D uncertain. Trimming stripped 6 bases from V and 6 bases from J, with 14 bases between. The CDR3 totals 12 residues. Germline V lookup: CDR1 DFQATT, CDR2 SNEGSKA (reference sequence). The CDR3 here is CSALKGIAEAFF. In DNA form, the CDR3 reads TGCAGTGCCCTTAAGGGAATCGCTGAAGCTTTCTTT.

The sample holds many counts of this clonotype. The CDR3 DNA is TGTGCCAGCAGCTTAGGAAACTCCCGCAATGAGCAGTTCTTC. It specifies CASSLGNSRNEQFF. The chain combines TRBV7-3 with TRBJ2-1; D gene ambiguous. The CDR3 is made up of 14 amino acids. Germline assignment: CDR1 SGHTA and CDR2 FQGTGA. The ends were cut back, 2 bases at V and 6 bases at J, with 11 bases in the middle.

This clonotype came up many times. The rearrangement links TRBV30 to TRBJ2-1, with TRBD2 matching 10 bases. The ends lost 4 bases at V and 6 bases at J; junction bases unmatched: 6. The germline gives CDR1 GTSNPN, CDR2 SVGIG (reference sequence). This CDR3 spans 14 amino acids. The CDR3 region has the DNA TGTGCCTGGACTAGCGGGAGTGGCCTCAATGAGCAGTTCTTC. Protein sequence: CAWTSGSGLNEQFF.

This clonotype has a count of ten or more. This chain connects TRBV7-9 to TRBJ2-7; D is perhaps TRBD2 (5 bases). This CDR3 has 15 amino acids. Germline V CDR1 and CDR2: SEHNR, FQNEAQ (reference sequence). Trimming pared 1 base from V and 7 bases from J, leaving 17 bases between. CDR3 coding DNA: TGTGCCAGCAGCTTAGGGGATGGCGAGGGTTTGGAGCAGTACTTC. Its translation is CASSLGDGEGLEQYF.

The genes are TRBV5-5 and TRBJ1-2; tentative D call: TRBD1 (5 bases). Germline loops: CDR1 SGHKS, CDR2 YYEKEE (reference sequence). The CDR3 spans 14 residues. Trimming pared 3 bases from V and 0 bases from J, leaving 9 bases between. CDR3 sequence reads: CASSWGGTNYGYTF. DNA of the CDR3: TGTGCCAGCAGCTGGGGGGGGACTAACTATGGCTACACCTTC.

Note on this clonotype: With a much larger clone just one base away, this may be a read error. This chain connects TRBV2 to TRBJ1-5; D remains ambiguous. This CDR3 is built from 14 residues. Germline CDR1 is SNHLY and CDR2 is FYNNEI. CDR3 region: CASSGPLPHQSQHF. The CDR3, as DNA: TGTGCCAGCAGTGGGCCTTTACCCCATCAGTCCCAGCATTTT. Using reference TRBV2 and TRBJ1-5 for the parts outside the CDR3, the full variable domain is EPEVTQTPSHQVTQMGQEVILRCVPISNHLYFYWYRQILGQKVEFLVSFYNNEISEKSEIFDDQFSVERPDGSNFTLKIRSTKLEDSAMYFCASSGPLPHQSQHFGDGTRLSIL.

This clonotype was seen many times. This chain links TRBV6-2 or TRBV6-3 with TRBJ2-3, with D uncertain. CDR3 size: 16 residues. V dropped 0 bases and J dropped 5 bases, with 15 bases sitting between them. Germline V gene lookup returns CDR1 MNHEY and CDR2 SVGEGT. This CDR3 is CASSYSSSRSGDTQYF. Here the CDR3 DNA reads TGTGCCAGCAGTTACTCGAGTAGCCGGTCGGGAGATACGCAGTATTTT.

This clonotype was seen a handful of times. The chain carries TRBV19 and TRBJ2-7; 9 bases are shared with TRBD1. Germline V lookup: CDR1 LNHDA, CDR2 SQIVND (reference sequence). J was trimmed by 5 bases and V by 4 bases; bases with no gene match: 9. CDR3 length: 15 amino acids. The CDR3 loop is CASSKGQGLFDEQYF. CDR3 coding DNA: TGTGCCAGTAGTAAGGGACAGGGCCTCTTCGACGAGCAGTACTTC.

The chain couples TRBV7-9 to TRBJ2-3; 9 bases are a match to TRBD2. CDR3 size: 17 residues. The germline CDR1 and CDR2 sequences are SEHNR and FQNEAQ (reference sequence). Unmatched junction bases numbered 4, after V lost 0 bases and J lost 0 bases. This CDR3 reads CASSLAGSGRSTDTQYF. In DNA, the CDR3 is TGTGCCAGCAGCTTAGCGGGGAGCGGGAGGAGCACAGATACGCAGTATTTT.

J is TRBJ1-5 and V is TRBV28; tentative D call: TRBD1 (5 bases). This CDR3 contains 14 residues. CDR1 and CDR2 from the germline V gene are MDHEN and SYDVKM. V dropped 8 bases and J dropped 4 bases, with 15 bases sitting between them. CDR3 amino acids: CASGGEAQNQPQHF. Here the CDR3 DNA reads TGTGCCAGCGGGGGGGAGGCGCAAAATCAGCCCCAGCATTTT.